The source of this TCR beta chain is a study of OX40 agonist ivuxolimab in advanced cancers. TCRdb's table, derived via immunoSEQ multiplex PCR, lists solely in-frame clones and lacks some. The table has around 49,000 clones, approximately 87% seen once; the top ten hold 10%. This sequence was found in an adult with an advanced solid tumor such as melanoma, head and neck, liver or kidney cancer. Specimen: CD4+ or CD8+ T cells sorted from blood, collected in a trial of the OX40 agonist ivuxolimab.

The CDR3 region is CASGQGRVTEAFF. For the CDR3, the DNA is TGTGCCAGCGGTCAGGGTCGAGTCACTGAAGCTTTCTTT. V and J are TRBV27 and TRBJ1-1; tentatively, D is TRBD1 (5 bases). From germline, CDR1 is MNHEY and CDR2 SMNVEV (reference sequence). The CDR3 totals 13 residues. Trimming pared 8 bases from V and 4 bases from J, leaving 14 bases between.